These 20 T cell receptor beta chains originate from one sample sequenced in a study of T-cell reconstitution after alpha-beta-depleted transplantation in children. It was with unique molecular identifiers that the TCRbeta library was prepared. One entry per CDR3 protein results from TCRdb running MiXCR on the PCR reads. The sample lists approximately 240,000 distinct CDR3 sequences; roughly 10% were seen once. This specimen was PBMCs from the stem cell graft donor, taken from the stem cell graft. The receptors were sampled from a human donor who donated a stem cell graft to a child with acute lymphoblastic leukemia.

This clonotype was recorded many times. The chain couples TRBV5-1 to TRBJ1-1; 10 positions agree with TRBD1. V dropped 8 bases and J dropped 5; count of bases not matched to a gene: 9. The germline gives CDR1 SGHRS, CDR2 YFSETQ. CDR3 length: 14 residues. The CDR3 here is CASRWDRGRTEAFF. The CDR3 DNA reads TGCGCCAGTCGCTGGGACAGGGGACGTACTGAAGCTTTCTTT.

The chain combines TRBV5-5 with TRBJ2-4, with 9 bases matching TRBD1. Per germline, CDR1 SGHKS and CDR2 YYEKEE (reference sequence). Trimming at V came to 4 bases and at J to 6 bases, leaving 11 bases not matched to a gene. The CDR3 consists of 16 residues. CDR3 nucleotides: TGTGCCAGCAGCCGGCACCGGGACAGGGCCGTAAACATTCAGTACTTC. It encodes CASSRHRDRAVNIQYF. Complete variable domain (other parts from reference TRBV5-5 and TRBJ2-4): DAGVTQSPTHLIKTRGQQVTLRCSPISGHKSVSWYQQVLGQGPQFIFQYYEKEERGRGNFPDRFSARQFPNYSSELNVNALLLGDSALYLCASSRHRDRAVNIQYFGAGTRLSVL.

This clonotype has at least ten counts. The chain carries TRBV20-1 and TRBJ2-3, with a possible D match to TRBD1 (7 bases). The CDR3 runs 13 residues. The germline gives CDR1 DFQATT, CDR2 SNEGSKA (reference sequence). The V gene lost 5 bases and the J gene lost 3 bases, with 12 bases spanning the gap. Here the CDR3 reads CSARGTATDTQYF. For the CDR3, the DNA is TGCAGTGCTCGCGGGACAGCGACAGATACGCAGTATTTT.

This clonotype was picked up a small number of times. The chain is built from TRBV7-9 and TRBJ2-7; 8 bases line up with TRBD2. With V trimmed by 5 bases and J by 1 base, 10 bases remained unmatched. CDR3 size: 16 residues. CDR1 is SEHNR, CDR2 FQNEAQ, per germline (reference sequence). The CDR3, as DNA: TGTGCCAGCAGCCCACTCTCCGGCGGGGGGTCCTACGAGCAGTACTTC. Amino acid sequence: CASSPLSGGGSYEQYF.

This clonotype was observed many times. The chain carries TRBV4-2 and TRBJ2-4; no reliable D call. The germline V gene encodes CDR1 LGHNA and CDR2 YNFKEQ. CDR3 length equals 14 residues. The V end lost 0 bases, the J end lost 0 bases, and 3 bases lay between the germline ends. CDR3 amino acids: CASSQELAKNIQYF. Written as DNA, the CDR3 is TGTGCCAGCAGCCAAGAGTTAGCCAAAAACATTCAGTACTTC.

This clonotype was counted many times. The CDR3 sequence: CASGQGRDTQYF. The CDR3 DNA follows: TGCGCCAGTGGACAGGGCAGAGATACGCAGTATTTT. The chain carries TRBV5-1 and TRBJ2-3; 8 positions agree with TRBD1. Germline V CDR1 and CDR2: SGHRS, YFSETQ. V was pared by 8 bases and J by 5 bases, with 4 bases of the junction left unmatched. CDR3 length: 12 residues.

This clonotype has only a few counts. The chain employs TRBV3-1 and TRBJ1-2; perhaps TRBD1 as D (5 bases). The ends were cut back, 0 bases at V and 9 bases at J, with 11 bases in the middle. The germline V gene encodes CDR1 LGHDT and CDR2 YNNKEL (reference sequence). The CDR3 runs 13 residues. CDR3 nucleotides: TGTGCCAGCAGCCAAGATGGGGGGGGAAGCTACACCTTC. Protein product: CASSQDGGGSYTF.

CDR3 amino acids: CAISESTAGPGGELFF. CDR3 coding DNA: TGTGCCATCAGTGAGTCGACGGCAGGTCCTGGCGGGGAGCTGTTTTTT. The chain employs TRBV10-3 and TRBJ2-2; D remains unclear. The CDR3 covers 16 residues. CDR1 ENHRY and CDR2 SYGVKD come from the germline V gene. V was trimmed by 0 bases and J by 7 bases, leaving 15 bases between them.

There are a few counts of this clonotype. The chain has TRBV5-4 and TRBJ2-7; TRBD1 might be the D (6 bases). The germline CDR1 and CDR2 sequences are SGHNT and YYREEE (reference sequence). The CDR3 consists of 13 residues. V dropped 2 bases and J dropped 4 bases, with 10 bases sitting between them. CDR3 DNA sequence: TGTGCCAGCAGCTTACAGGGTGGGTACGAGCAGTACTTC. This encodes CASSLQGGYEQYF.

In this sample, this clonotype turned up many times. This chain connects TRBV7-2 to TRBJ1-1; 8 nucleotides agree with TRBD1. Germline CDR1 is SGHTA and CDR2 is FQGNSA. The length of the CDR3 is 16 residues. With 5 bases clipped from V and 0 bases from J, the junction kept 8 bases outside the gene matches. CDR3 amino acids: CASSPGTGFMNTEAFF. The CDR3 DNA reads TGTGCCAGCAGCCCCGGGACAGGATTCATGAACACTGAAGCTTTCTTT.

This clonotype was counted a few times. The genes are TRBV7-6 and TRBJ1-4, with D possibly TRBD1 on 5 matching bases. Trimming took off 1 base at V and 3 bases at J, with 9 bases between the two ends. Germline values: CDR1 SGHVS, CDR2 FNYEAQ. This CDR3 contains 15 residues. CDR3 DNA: TGTGCCAGCAGCTTAGGCGGGACGGCTAATGAAAAACTGTTTTTT. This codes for CASSLGGTANEKLFF. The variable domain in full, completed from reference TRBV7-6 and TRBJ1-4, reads GAGVSQSPRYKVTKRGQDVALRCDPISGHVSLYWYRQALGQGPEFLTYFNYEAQQDKSGLPNDRFSAERPEGSISTLTIQRTEQRDSAMYRCASSLGGTANEKLFFGSGTQLSVL.

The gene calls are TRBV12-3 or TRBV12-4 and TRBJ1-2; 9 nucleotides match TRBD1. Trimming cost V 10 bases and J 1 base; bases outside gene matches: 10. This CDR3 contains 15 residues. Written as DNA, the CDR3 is TGTGCCACGATAAGGACAGGGGCCTTTAACTATGGCTACACCTTC. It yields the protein CATIRTGAFNYGYTF.

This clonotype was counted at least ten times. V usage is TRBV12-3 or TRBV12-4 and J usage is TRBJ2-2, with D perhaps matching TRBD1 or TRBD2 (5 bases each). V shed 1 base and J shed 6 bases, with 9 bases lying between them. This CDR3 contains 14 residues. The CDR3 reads CASSLDRRAGELFF. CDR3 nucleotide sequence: TGTGCCAGCAGTTTAGACAGGCGGGCCGGGGAGCTGTTTTTT.

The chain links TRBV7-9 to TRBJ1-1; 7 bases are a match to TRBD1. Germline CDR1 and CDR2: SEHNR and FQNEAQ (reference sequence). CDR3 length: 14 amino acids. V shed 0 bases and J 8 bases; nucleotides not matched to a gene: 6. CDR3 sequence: CASSLAGTAQEAFF. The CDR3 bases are TGTGCCAGCAGCTTAGCAGGGACAGCCCAAGAAGCTTTCTTT.

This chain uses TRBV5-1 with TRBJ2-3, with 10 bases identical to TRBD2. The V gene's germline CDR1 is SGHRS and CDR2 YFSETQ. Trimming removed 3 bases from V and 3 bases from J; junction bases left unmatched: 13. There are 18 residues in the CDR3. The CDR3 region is CASSYAPGTSDRTDTQYF. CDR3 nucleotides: TGCGCCAGCAGCTATGCCCCGGGGACTAGCGATCGGACAGATACGCAGTATTTT.

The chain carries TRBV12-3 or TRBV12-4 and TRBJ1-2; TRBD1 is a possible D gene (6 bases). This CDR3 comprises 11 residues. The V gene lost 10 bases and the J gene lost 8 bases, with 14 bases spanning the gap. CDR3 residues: CATAGARGYTF. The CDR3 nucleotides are TGTGCCACCGCAGGGGCGCGGGGCTACACCTTC.

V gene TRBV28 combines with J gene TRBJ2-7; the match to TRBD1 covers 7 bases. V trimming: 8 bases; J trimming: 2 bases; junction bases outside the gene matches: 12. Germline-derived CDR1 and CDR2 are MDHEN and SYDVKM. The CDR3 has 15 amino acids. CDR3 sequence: CASGISGQKTYEQYF. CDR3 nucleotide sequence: TGTGCCAGCGGAATATCGGGACAGAAAACCTACGAGCAGTACTTC.

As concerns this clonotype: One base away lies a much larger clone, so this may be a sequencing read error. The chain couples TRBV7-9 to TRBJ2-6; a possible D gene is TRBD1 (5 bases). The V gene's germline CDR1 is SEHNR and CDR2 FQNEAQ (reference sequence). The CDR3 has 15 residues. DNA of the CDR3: TGTGCCAGCAGCTTAGGGATCTCTGGGGCCGACGTCCTGACTTTC. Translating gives CASSLGISGADVLTF.

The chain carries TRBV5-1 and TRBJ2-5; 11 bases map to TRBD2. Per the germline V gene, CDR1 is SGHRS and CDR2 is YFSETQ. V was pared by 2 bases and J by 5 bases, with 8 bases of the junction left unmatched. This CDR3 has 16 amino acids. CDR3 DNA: TGCGCCAGCAGCTTCTCTAGCGGGGGGACCTGGGAGACCCAGTACTTC. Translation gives CASSFSSGGTWETQYF. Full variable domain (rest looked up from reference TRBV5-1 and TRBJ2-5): KAGVTQTPRYLIKTRGQQVTLSCSPISGHRSVSWYQQTPGQGLQFLFEYFSETQRNKGNFPGRFSGRQFSNSRSEMNVSTLELGDSALYLCASSFSSGGTWETQYFGPGTRLLVL.

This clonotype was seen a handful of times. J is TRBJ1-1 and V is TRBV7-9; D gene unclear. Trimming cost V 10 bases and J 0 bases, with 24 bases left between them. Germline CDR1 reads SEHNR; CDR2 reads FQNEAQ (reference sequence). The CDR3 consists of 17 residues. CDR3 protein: CATRTKIRLGMNTEAFF. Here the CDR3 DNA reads TGTGCCACCCGAACCAAAATCCGGCTGGGCATGAACACTGAAGCTTTCTTT.